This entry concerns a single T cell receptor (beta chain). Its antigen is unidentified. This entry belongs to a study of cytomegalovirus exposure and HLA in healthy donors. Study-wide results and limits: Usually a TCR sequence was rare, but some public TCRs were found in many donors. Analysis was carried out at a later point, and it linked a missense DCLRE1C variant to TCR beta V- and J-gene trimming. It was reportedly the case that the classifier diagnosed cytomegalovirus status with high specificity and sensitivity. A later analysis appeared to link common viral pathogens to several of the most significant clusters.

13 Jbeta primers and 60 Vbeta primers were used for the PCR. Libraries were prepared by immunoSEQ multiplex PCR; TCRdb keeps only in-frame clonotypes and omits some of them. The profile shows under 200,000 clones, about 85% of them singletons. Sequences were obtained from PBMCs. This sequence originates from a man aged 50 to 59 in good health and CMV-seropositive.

CDR3 DNA sequence: TGTGCCAGAAGGGGTTGGACTGCTGATGAATTCAAACCCTACGAGCAGTACTTC. Its protein product is CARRGWTADEFKPYEQYF. V usage is TRBV5-3 and J usage is TRBJ2-7, with a weak D call TRBD2 (5 bases). TRBV5-3 counts as an open reading frame of uncertain function. V was trimmed by 5 bases and J by 2 bases, leaving 26 bases between them. The CDR3 spans 18 residues.